Sequencing of this TCR beta chain was carried out in a study of Ad26.COV2.S vaccination and SARS-CoV-2 variants. Points on this clone: Antigen specificity is unknown.

Measured with immunoSEQ multiplex PCR; TCRdb has only the in-frame clones, and not every one. The sample consists of 360,000 or so clones, about nine tenths of them appearing once. The study's findings and limits: Non-spike TCR breadth was similar in vaccine and placebo recipients. Post-vaccination spike-specific CD8+ and CD4+ T cell responses reportedly had substantial breadth.

Treatment defined: some 20 received Ad26.COV2.S at low or high dose, single or two shots; a few received placebo; per-sample allocation not given. At day 63 after the first vaccine or placebo injection, samples were drawn. The sequence was obtained from a person aged 18 to 59 who received the Ad26.COV2.S COVID-19 vaccine or a placebo. The sample was peripheral blood, taken in a trial of Ad26.COV2.S vaccine versus placebo.

CDR3 residues: CASSELAGGPYNEQFF. CDR3 nucleotides: TGTGCCAGCAGTGAACTAGCGGGAGGGCCCTACAATGAGCAGTTCTTC. This chain uses TRBV2 with TRBJ2-1, with 12 bases matching TRBD2. V shed 2 bases and J 2 bases; nucleotides not matched to a gene: 1. The CDR3 has 16 amino acids. The germline V gene has CDR1 SNHLY and CDR2 FYNNEI.